Listed here is a single T cell receptor beta chain. Its cognate antigen is unknown. The record originates from a study of T cells in localized non-small cell lung cancer. Broader study findings: Appearing in adjacent lung were a median about 57 of the top 100 tumor clones.

The CDR3 runs to 15 residues. CDR1 and CDR2 from the germline V gene are MNHNS and SASEGT. Trimming left V 5 bases short and J 2 bases short, with 15 bases between. Generated by immunoSEQ multiplex PCR, the TCRdb table keeps only in-frame clones and is missing some. The sample contains 28,000 or so clones, 81% of which appear only once. This clonotype originated in a man aged 35-69 years with stage III squamous cell lung carcinoma. The source material was peripheral blood, sampled before any cancer treatment. The V and J genes are TRBV6-1 and TRBJ1-2; a possible D gene is TRBD1 (5 bases). In DNA, the CDR3 is TGTGCCAGCAGTCTAACTGGGACCGCCAACTATGGCTACACCTTC. Encoded protein: CASSLTGTANYGYTF.